These 18 T cell receptor beta chains were all obtained from the same sample, sequenced in a study of molecular identifiers for immune sequencing clone quantification. TCRdb re-derived calls from the PCR reads in MiXCR, one entry per CDR3 protein. The data show 250,000 to 350,000 distinct CDR3 sequences, about a fifth seen once. The sequenced sample was naive CD8+ T cells from blood, with Jurkat cell RNA spiked in. The subset here: FACS-sorted CD8+CD4-CCR7+CD45RA+ naive T cells. All receptors come from a human donor in good health. Some libraries in this study had Jurkat cell RNA spiked in.

This clonotype was counted between two and nine times. The chain combines TRBV7-9 with TRBJ2-7; D gene uncertain. Germline V CDR1 and CDR2: SEHNR, FQNEAQ (reference sequence). CDR3 length: 15 residues. Deletions cut 4 bases from V and 1 base from J, with 14 bases between. Here the CDR3 reads CASSSSTSTSYEQYF. The CDR3 DNA reads as TGTGCCAGCAGCTCAAGTACCAGCACATCCTACGAGCAGTACTTC.

This clonotype was detected a few times. A much bigger clone sits one base away, suggesting this may be a read error. The chain combines TRBV29-1 with TRBJ2-6; no clear D. Germline CDR1 is SQVTM and CDR2 is ANQGSEA. Trimming left V 7 bases short and J 0 bases short, with 10 bases between. There are 14 residues in the CDR3. In DNA, the CDR3 is TGCAGCGCTGAGATGGCCTCTGGGGCCAACGTCCTGACTTTC. Translating it yields CSAEMASGANVLTF.

The table lists this clonotype with a few counts. The V gene is TRBV7-6, the J gene TRBJ2-1; 11 bases match TRBD1. The junction had 7 bases not matched to a gene; V was cut back by 8 bases and J by 7 bases. The V gene's germline CDR1 is SGHVS and CDR2 FNYEAQ. This CDR3 region has 14 residues. The CDR3 protein is CASGAGTGGNEQFF. Written as DNA, the CDR3 is TGTGCCAGCGGGGCCGGGACAGGGGGTAATGAGCAGTTCTTC.

Points on this clonotype: Being one base from a much bigger clone, this may be a read error. The CDR3, as DNA: TGTGCCGGCAGCTTTAGTTTGACCGGGGAGCTGTTTTTT. Its protein product is CAGSFSLTGELFF. The chain links TRBV11-2 to TRBJ2-2; D ambiguous. The V gene's germline CDR1 is SGHAT and CDR2 FQNNGV. The CDR3 has 13 residues. The whole variable domain, remainder taken from reference TRBV11-2 and TRBJ2-2, is EAGVAQSPRYKIIEKRQSVAFWCNPISGHATLYWYQQILGQGPKLLIQFQNNGVVDDSQLPKDRFSAERLKGVDSTLKIQPAKLEDSAVYLCAGSFSLTGELFFGEGSRLTVL.

This clonotype was seen more than once but under ten times. The gene calls are TRBV27 and TRBJ1-6; TRBD1 might be the D (5 bases). The V gene lost 4 bases and the J gene lost 6 bases, with 19 bases spanning the gap. The CDR3 is made up of 17 amino acids. The germline V gene encodes CDR1 MNHEY and CDR2 SMNVEV (reference sequence). As DNA, the CDR3 is TGTGCCAGCAGTTGGGGGTCGTACGGTTTCAGTAATTCACCCCTCCACTTT. Its translation is CASSWGSYGFSNSPLHF.

To note about this clonotype: A much larger clone differs from this one at a single base, so this may be a read error. The gene calls are TRBV28 and TRBJ1-1, with D maybe TRBD1 (6 bases). CDR3 length: 14 amino acids. V lost 5 bases and J lost 6, with 16 bases in between. Germline loops: CDR1 MDHEN, CDR2 SYDVKM. CDR3 coding DNA: TGTGCCAGCAGTCTCCGGGGGGGGCAAGCTGAAGCTTTCTTT. This encodes CASSLRGGQAEAFF. Looking up the rest from reference TRBV28 and TRBJ1-1 gives the full variable domain: DVKVTQSSRYLVKRTGEKVFLECVQDMDHENMFWYRQDPGLGLRLIYFSYDVKMKEKGDIPEGYSVSREKKERFSLILESASTNQTSMYLCASSLRGGQAEAFFGQGTRLTVV.

This clonotype showed up just a few times. The genes are TRBV12-3 or TRBV12-4 and TRBJ2-7, with 10 bases identical to TRBD1. V dropped 6 bases and J dropped 9; count of bases not matched to a gene: 11. The CDR3 covers 14 residues. The CDR3 loop reads CASSAGTGAQGQYF. The CDR3 DNA reads as TGTGCCAGCAGCGCCGGGACAGGGGCCCAAGGGCAGTACTTC.

This chain uses TRBV4-1 with TRBJ2-7, with D possibly matching TRBD2 (7 bases). This CDR3 spans 16 amino acids. The V gene lost 0 bases and the J gene lost 0 bases, with 12 bases spanning the gap. In germline, CDR1 is MGHRA, CDR2 YSYEKL. The CDR3 loop is CASSQDWGGSSYEQYF. CDR3 sequence (DNA): TGCGCCAGCAGCCAAGATTGGGGGGGCAGCTCCTACGAGCAGTACTTC.

In its sample, this clonotype was seen many times. The rearrangement joins TRBV13 to TRBJ1-3; 7 bases match TRBD1. Germline V CDR1 and CDR2: PRHDT, FYEKMQ (reference sequence). The CDR3 sequence is 16 residues long. V shed 5 bases, J shed 0 bases, and the junction held 7 bases outside the gene matches. CDR3 coding DNA: TGTGCCAGCAGCGAGGGACAGCTCAGCTCTGGAAACACCATATATTTT. Its translation: CASSEGQLSSGNTIYF.

This clonotype appeared many times. This chain connects TRBV5-1 to TRBJ1-1, with TRBD1 matching over 8 bases. CDR1 SGHRS and CDR2 YFSETQ come from the germline V gene. After removal of 4 bases from V and 5 bases from J, the junction contained 7 bases not matched to a gene. The CDR3 runs 14 residues. The CDR3 DNA follows: TGCGCCAGCAGCCCAGGACAGGGCGAGACTGAAGCTTTCTTT. This sequence encodes CASSPGQGETEAFF.

In regard to this clonotype: This may arise from a read error, as a much more abundant clone is one base away. The chain couples TRBV20-1 to TRBJ2-3; either TRBD1 or TRBD2 may supply D (6 bases each). Germline loops: CDR1 DFQATT, CDR2 SNEGSKA (reference sequence). The CDR3 contains 18 residues. In DNA, the CDR3 is TGCAGTGCTAGAGATCGGGTCGGACAGCAAACTAGCACAGATAGGCAGTATTTT. The encoded protein is CSARDRVGQQTSTDRQYF.

This clonotype was picked up many times. The chain has TRBV3-1 and TRBJ2-5; D may be TRBD2 (5 bases). The CDR3 spans 13 residues. Trimming cost V 3 bases and J 5 bases, with 10 bases left between them. Germline CDR1 reads LGHDT; CDR2 reads YNNKEL (reference sequence). The CDR3 DNA is TGTGCCAGCAGCCACGGGCAGCGGGAGACCCAGTACTTC. Translation gives CASSHGQRETQYF.

The sample holds many counts of this clonotype. The chain joins TRBV20-1 to TRBJ2-2; D remains ambiguous. Germline CDR1 and CDR2: DFQATT and SNEGSKA (reference sequence). This CDR3 region has 16 residues. The ends were cut back, 0 bases at V and 0 bases at J, with 11 bases in the middle. The CDR3 nucleotides are TGCAGTGCTAGAGATTATAAGCTGGCGAACACCGGGGAGCTGTTTTTT. It is translated as CSARDYKLANTGELFF.

This clonotype was seen at least ten times. The chain links TRBV4-3 to TRBJ1-5; D is possibly TRBD1 (5 bases). CDR3 length equals 16 residues. V gave up 0 bases and J gave up 0 bases, with 9 bases separating them. Germline assignment: CDR1 LGHNA and CDR2 YSLEER. The CDR3 spells CASSQDRVISNQPQHF. The CDR3 nucleotides are TGCGCCAGCAGCCAAGACAGGGTAATTAGCAATCAGCCCCAGCATTTT.

Remarks on this clonotype: A much larger clone lies one base from this, so it may be a read error. The chain joins TRBV5-1 to TRBJ2-7; D gene unclear. The ends were cut back, 5 bases at V and 2 bases at J, with 14 bases in the middle. The CDR3 covers 14 residues. CDR1 SGHRS and CDR2 YFSETQ come from the germline V gene. The DNA of the CDR3 is TGCGCCAGCAGTTCCGATCAGGCAACCTACGAGCAGTACTTC. It is translated as CASSSDQATYEQYF.

This clonotype was seen ten or more times. V usage is TRBV7-2 and J usage is TRBJ2-3; D unclear. The CDR3 is 17 residues long. The germline V gene encodes CDR1 SGHTA and CDR2 FQGNSA. Trimming took off 5 bases at V and 1 base at J, with 19 bases between the two ends. The CDR3 nucleotides are TGTGCCAGCAGCCAGGCGGTGGTTGGGTTGGGCACAGATACGCAGTATTTT. Translated, it gives CASSQAVVGLGTDTQYF.

This clonotype was detected ten times or more. This chain uses TRBV5-4 with TRBJ1-2, with D maybe TRBD1 (6 bases). Germline V gives CDR1 SGHNT, CDR2 YYREEE (reference sequence). The V end lost 7 bases, the J end lost 7 bases, and 17 bases lay between the germline ends. The CDR3 contains 13 residues. DNA of the CDR3: TGTGCCAGCGGCACGGGGGGCACGAGTGGCTACACCTTC. Translating gives CASGTGGTSGYTF.

A few counts support this clonotype. This chain connects TRBV9 to TRBJ2-3, with 11 bases matching TRBD2. CDR1 and CDR2 (germline): SGDLS, YYNGEE. The CDR3 is made up of 16 amino acids. V lost 3 bases to trimming and J lost 0 bases; unmatched junction nucleotides: 3. The CDR3 nucleotides are TGTGCCAGCAGCGGGGGACTAGCGGAGAGCACAGATACGCAGTATTTT. It codes for CASSGGLAESTDTQYF.